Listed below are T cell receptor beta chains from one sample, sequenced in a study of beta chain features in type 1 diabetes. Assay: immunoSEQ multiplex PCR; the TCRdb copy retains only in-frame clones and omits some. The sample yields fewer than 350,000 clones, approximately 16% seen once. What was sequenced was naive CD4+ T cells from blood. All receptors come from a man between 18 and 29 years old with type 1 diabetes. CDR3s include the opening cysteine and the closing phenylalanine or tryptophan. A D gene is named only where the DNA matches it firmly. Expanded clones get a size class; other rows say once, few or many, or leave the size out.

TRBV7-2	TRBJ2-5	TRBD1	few	CASRANRDRAQETQYF	TGTGCCAGCAGGGCCAACCGGGACAGGGCCCAAGAGACCCAGTACTTC
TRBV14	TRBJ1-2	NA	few	CASSPRTPPYGYTF	TGTGCCAGCAGCCCTCGGACACCGCCCTATGGCTACACCTTC
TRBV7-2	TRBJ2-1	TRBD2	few	CASSLGTSGGLSRKLQFF	TGTGCCAGCAGCTTAGGGACTAGCGGGGGCCTCTCTCGTAAGTTGCAGTTCTTC
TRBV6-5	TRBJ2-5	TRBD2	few	CASRPHIAGGETQYF	TGTGCCAGCAGGCCTCATATAGCGGGAGGTGAGACCCAGTACTTC
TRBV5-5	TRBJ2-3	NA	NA	CASSLDFDTQYF	TGTGCCAGCAGCTTGGACTTCGATACGCAGTATTTT
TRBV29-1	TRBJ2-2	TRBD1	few	CSVADRGIGELFF	TGCAGCGTTGCCGACAGGGGGATAGGGGAGCTGTTTTTT
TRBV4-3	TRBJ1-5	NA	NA	CASSPGRGGGQPQHF	TGCGCCAGCAGCCCAGGAAGGGGGGGCGGTCAGCCCCAGCATTTT
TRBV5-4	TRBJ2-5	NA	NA	CASSPKEYQETQYF	TGTGCCAGCAGCCCCAAGGAGTACCAAGAGACCCAGTACTTC
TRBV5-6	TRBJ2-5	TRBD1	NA	CASSLQGAQETQYF	TGTGCCAGCAGCTTGCAGGGGGCTCAAGAGACCCAGTACTTC
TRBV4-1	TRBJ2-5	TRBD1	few	CASSHRDRGTSGETQYF	TGCGCCAGCAGCCATCGGGACAGGGGGACATCAGGAGAGACCCAGTACTTC
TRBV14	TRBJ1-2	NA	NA	CASSQTGVANYGYTF	TGTGCCAGCAGCCAAACGGGGGTAGCTAACTATGGCTACACCTTC
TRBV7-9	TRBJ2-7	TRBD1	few	CASSLREGGDNYEQYF	TGTGCCAGCAGCTTAAGGGAAGGGGGCGATAATTACGAGCAGTACTTC
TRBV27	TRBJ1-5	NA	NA	CASRKGRVGNQPQHF	TGTGCCAGCAGGAAGGGCAGGGTGGGCAATCAGCCCCAGCATTTT
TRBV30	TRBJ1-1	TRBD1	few	CAWSLVGGRLNTEAFF	TGTGCCTGGAGCCTAGTAGGGGGCAGGTTGAACACTGAAGCTTTCTTT
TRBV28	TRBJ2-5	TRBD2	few	CASSFGLAGGHVTQYF	TGTGCCAGCAGTTTCGGGCTAGCGGGAGGACATGTGACCCAGTACTTC
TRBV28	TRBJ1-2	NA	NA	CASSPREPVGGYTF	TGTGCCAGCAGTCCGCGGGAGCCCGTGGGTGGCTACACCTTC
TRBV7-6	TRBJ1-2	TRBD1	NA	CASSPGQGVSYGYTF	TGTGCCAGCAGCCCAGGACAGGGGGTGTCCTATGGCTACACCTTC
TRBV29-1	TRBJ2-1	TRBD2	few	CSVVPLAGGLNEQFF	TGCAGCGTTGTACCTCTCGCGGGAGGGCTCAATGAGCAGTTCTTC
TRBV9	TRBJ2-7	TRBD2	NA	CASSTGTSGRGSYEQYF	TGTGCCAGCAGCACCGGGACTAGCGGGAGAGGATCCTACGAGCAGTACTTC
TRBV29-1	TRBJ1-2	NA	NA	CSVARSGEGYGYTF	TGCAGCGTTGCCCGGTCGGGGGAAGGGTATGGCTACACCTTC
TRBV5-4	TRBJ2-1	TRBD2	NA	CASSPSGLAGEYSEQFF	TGTGCCAGCAGCCCCTCGGGACTAGCGGGAGAATATAGTGAGCAGTTCTTC
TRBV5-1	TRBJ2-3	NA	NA	CASSARGRNTQYF	TGCGCCAGCAGCGCCCGGGGTAGAAATACGCAGTATTTT
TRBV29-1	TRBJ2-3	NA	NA	CSVGQVTTDTQYF	TGCAGCGTTGGACAGGTTACTACAGATACGCAGTATTTT
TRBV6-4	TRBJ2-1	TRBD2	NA	CASSSTSGGLNEQFF	TGTGCCAGCAGTTCGACTAGCGGGGGGTTAAATGAGCAGTTCTTC
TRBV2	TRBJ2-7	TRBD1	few	CASRTGSSEQYF	TGTGCCAGCAGGACAGGGTCCTCCGAGCAGTACTTC
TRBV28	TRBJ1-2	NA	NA	CASSLSGTRYGYTF	TGTGCCAGCAGTTTATCGGGGACTCGCTATGGCTACACCTTC
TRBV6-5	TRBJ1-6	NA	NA	CASSYSSRAHNSPLHF	TGTGCCAGCAGTTACTCCTCCAGGGCCCACAATTCACCCCTCCACTTT
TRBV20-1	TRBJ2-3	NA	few	CSASLTDTQYF	TGCAGTGCTTCCCTCACAGATACGCAGTATTTT
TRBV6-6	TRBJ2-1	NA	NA	CASSPQGVYNEQFF	TGTGCCAGCAGTCCGCAAGGGGTCTACAATGAGCAGTTCTTC
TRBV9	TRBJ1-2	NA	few	CASSVVGYTF	TGTGCCAGCAGCGTAGTAGGCTACACCTTC
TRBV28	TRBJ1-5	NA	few	CASRVGGRPNQPQHF	TGTGCCAGCAGAGTCGGGGGGCGGCCCAATCAGCCCCAGCATTTT
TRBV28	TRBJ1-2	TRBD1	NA	CASSSLQGAGGYTF	TGTGCCAGCAGTTCACTACAGGGGGCGGGCGGCTACACCTTC
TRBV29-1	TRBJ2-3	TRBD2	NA	CSVEGAGGVTTDTQYF	TGCAGCGTTGAGGGAGCGGGAGGGGTGACGACAGATACGCAGTATTTT
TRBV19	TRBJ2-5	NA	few	CASRSGVQETQYF	TGTGCCAGTAGATCCGGGGTCCAAGAGACCCAGTACTTC
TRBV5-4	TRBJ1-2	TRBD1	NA	CASREGTGGDYGYTF	TGTGCCAGCAGGGAAGGCACAGGGGGCGACTATGGCTACACCTTC
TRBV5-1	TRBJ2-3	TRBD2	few	CASSFGGGGTDTQYF	TGCGCCAGCAGCTTCGGCGGGGGGGGCACAGATACGCAGTATTTT
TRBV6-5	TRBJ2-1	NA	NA	CASSYARDEQFF	TGTGCCAGCAGTTACGCTCGCGATGAGCAGTTCTTC
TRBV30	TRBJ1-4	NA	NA	CAWGIPGRGEKLFF	TGTGCCTGGGGAATTCCAGGGCGCGGTGAAAAACTGTTTTTT
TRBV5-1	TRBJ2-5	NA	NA	CASSADQETQYF	TGCGCCAGCAGCGCGGACCAAGAGACCCAGTACTTC
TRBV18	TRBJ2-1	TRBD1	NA	CASSPPARGLGNEQFF	TGTGCCAGCTCACCACCGGCCAGGGGGCTAGGTAATGAGCAGTTCTTC
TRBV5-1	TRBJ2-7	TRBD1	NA	CASSLETGGLREQYF	TGCGCCAGCAGCCTAGAGACAGGGGGATTGAGAGAGCAGTACTTC
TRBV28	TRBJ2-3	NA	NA	CASTREPIDTQYF	TGTGCCAGCACCCGAGAGCCCATAGATACGCAGTATTTT
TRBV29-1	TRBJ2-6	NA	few	CSVIYSGANVLTF	TGCAGCGTTATCTACTCTGGGGCCAACGTCCTGACTTTC
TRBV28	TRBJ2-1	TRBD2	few	CASNPGTSRNEQFF	TGTGCCAGCAATCCCGGGACTAGCCGCAATGAGCAGTTCTTC
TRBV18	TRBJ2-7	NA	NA	CASSQTQGYEQYF	TGTGCCAGCTCACAGACACAGGGCTACGAGCAGTACTTC
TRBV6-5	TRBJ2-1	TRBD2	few	CASSRGSPYNEQFF	TGTGCCAGCAGCCGCGGGAGTCCCTACAATGAGCAGTTCTTC
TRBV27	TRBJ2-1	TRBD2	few	CASSLPAGRGEQFF	TGTGCCAGCAGTTTACCCGCAGGGAGGGGTGAGCAGTTCTTC
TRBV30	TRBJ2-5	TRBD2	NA	CAWSWGVGLAGVETQYF	TGTGCCTGGAGTTGGGGGGTCGGACTAGCGGGAGTAGAGACCCAGTACTTC
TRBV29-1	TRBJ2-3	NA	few	CSVEGGPGAVWTDTQYF	TGCAGCGTTGAAGGGGGTCCGGGAGCCGTGTGGACAGATACGCAGTATTTT
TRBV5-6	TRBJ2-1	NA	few	CASSRGTEWNEQFF	TGTGCCAGCAGCCGGGGGACCGAGTGGAATGAGCAGTTCTTC
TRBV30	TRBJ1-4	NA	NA	CAWSVQQGTNEKLFF	TGTGCCTGGAGTGTACAGCAGGGAACTAATGAAAAACTGTTTTTT
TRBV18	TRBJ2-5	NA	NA	CASSPLDQETQYF	TGTGCCAGCTCACCACTAGATCAAGAGACCCAGTACTTC
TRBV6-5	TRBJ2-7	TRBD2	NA	CASSYSRGTYEQYF	TGTGCCAGCAGTTACTCGCGGGGGACCTACGAGCAGTACTTC
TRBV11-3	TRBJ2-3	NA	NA	CASSFAGAITDTQYF	TGTGCCAGCAGCTTTGCGGGGGCCATCACAGATACGCAGTATTTT
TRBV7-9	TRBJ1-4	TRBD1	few	CASSPQGPLANEKLFF	TGTGCCAGCAGCCCACAGGGGCCTTTAGCTAATGAAAAACTGTTTTTT
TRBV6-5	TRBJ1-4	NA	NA	CASSYGGEGRGKLFF	TGTGCCAGCAGTTACGGTGGTGAGGGGAGGGGAAAACTGTTTTTT
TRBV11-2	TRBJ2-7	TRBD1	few	CASSFPQGFYEQYF	TGTGCCAGCAGCTTTCCACAGGGGTTCTACGAGCAGTACTTC
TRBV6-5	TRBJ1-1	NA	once	CASGAGMNTEAFF	TGTGCCAGCGGTGCAGGCATGAACACTGAAGCTTTCTTT
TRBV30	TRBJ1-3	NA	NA	CAWSVPGHSSGNTIYF	TGTGCCTGGAGTGTCCCGGGACACAGCTCTGGAAACACCATATATTTT
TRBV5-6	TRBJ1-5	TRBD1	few	CASSFRTGPYSNQPQHF	TGTGCCAGCAGTTTCCGGACAGGCCCCTATAGCAATCAGCCCCAGCATTTT